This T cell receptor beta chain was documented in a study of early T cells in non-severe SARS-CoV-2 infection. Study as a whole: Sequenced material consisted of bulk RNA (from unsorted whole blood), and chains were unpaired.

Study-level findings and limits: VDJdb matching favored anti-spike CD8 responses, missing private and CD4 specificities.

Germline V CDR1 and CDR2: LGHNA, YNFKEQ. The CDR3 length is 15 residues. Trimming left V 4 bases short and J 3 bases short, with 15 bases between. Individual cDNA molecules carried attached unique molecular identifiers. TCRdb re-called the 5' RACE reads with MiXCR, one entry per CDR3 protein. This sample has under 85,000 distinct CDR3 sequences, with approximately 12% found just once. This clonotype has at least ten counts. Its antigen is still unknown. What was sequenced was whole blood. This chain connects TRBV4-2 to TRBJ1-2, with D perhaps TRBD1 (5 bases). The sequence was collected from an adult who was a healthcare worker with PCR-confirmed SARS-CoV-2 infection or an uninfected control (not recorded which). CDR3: CASSPGRGDDYGYTF. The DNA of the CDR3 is TGTGCCAGCAGCCCCGGCCGGGGGGATGACTATGGCTACACCTTC.